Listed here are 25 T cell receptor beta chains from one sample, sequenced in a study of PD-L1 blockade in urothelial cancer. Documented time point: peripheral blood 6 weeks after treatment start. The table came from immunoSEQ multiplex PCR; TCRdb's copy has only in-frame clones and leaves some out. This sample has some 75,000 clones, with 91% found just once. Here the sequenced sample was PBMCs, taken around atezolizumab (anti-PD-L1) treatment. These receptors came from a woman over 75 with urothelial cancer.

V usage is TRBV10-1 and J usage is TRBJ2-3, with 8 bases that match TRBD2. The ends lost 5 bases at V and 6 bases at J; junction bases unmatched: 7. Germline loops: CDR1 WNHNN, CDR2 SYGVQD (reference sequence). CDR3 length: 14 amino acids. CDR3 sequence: CASSPGLAEDTQYF. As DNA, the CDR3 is TGCGCCAGCAGTCCTGGACTAGCAGAGGATACGCAGTATTTT.

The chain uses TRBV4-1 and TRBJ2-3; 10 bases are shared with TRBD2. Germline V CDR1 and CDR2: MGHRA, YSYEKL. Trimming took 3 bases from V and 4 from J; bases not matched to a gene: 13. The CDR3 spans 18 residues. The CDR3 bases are TGCGCCAGCAGCCATCCCCTAGCGGGAGTTGAAGATCCAGATACGCAGTATTTT. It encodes CASSHPLAGVEDPDTQYF.

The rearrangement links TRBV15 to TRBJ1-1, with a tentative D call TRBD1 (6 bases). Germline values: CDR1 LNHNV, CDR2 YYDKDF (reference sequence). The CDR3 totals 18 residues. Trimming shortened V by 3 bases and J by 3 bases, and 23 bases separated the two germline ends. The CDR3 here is CATSSDRQGQTGYTEAFF. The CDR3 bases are TGTGCCACCAGCAGTGACCGGCAGGGGCAAACAGGGTACACTGAAGCTTTCTTT.

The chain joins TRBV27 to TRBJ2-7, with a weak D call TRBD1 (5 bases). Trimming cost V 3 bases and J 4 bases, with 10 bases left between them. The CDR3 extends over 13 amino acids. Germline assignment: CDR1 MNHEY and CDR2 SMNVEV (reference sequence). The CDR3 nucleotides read TGTGCCAGCAGTTTTCAGGGTTCTTACGAGCAGTACTTC. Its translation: CASSFQGSYEQYF.

In DNA, the CDR3 is TGCGCCAGCAGCTTGGACGGTCATTCTTTCTTT. Amino acid sequence: CASSLDGHSFF. The chain has TRBV5-1 and TRBJ1-1; the D is unclear. This CDR3 comprises 11 residues. CDR1 and CDR2 (germline): SGHRS, YFSETQ. V was shortened by 0 bases and J by 12 bases, with 9 bases between the two germline ends.

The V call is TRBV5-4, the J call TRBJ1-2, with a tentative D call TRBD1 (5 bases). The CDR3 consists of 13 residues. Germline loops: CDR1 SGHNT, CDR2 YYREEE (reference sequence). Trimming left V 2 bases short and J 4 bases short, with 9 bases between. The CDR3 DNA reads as TGTGCCAGCAGCTTAAAAGGGGTCTATGGCTACACCTTC. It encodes CASSLKGVYGYTF.

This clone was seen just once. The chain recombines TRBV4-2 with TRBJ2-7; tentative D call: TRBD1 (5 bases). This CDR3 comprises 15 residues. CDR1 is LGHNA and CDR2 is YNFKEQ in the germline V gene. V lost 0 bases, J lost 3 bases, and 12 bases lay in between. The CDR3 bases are TGTGCCAGCAGCCAAGATCAGGGCGGCTTCTACGAGCAGTACTTC. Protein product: CASSQDQGGFYEQYF.

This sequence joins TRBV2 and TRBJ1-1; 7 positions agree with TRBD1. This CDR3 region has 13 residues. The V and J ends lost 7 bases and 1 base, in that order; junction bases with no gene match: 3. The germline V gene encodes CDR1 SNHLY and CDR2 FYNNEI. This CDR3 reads CASIWTGNTEAFF. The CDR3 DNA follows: TGTGCCAGCATTTGGACAGGGAACACTGAAGCTTTCTTT.

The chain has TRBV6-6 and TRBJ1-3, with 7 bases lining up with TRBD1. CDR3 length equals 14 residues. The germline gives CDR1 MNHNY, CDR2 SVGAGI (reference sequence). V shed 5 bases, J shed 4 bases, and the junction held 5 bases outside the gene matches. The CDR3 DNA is TGTGCCAGCAGTACAGGGGTTGAGGGAAACACCATATATTTT. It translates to CASSTGVEGNTIYF.

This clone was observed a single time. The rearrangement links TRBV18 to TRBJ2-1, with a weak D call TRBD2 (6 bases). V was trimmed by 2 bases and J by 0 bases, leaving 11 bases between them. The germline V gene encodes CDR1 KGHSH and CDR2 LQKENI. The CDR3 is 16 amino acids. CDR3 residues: CASSPSGGSSYNEQFF. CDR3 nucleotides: TGTGCCAGCTCACCAAGCGGAGGGAGCTCCTACAATGAGCAGTTCTTC.

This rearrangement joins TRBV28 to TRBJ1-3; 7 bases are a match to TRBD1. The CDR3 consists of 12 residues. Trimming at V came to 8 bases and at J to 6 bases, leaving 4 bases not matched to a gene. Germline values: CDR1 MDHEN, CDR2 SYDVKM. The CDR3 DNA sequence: TGTGCCAGCGCCGGGACAGTAAACACCATATATTTT. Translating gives CASAGTVNTIYF.

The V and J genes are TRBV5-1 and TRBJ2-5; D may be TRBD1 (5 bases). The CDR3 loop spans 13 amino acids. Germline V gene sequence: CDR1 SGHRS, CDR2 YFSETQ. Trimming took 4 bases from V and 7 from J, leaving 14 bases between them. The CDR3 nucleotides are TGCGCCAGCAGCCCACAGGTCTCGGGGACCCAGTACTTC. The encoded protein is CASSPQVSGTQYF. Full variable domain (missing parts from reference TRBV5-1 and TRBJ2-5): KAGVTQTPRYLIKTRGQQVTLSCSPISGHRSVSWYQQTPGQGLQFLFEYFSETQRNKGNFPGRFSGRQFSNSRSEMNVSTLELGDSALYLCASSPQVSGTQYFGPGTRLLVL.

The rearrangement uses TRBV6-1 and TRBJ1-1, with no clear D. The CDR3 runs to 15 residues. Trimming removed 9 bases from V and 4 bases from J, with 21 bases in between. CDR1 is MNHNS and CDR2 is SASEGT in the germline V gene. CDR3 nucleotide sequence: TGTGCCAGTGAGAGCGGGTCCTCATGGGGCACTGAAGCTTTCTTT. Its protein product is CASESGSSWGTEAFF.

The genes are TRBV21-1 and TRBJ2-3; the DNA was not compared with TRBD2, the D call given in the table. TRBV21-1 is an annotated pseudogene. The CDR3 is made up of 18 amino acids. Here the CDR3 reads CASSKAPQREEETDTQYF. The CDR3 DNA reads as TGTGCCAGCAGCAAAGCACCCCAGCGAGAGGAGGAAACAGATACGCAGTATTTT.

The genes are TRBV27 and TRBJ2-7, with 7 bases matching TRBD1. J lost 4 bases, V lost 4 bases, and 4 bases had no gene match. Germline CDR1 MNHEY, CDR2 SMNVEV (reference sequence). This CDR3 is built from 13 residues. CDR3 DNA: TGTGCCAGCAGTTCCGGACAGGTTTACGAGCAGTACTTC. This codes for CASSSGQVYEQYF.

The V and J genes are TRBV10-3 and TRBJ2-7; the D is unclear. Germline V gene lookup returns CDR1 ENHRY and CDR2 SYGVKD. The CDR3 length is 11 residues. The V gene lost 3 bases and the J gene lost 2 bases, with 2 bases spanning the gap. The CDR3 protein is CAISDTYEQYF. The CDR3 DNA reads TGTGCCATCAGTGATACCTACGAGCAGTACTTC.

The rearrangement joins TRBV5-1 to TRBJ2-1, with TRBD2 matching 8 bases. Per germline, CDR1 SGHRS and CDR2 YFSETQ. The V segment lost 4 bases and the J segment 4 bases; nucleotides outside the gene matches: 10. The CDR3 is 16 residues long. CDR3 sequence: CASSPREGSVYNEQFF. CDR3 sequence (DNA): TGCGCCAGCAGCCCCCGGGAGGGTTCGGTATACAATGAGCAGTTCTTC.

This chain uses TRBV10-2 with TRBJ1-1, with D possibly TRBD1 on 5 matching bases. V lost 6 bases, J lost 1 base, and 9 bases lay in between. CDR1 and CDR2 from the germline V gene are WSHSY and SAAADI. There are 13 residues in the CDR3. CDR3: CASRTTANTEAFF. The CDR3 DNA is TGCGCCAGCAGAACGACAGCGAACACTGAAGCTTTCTTT.

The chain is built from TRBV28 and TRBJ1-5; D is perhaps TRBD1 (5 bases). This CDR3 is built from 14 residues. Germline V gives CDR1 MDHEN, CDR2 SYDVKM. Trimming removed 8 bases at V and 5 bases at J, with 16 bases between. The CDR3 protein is CASAPLGGYQPQHF. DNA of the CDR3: TGTGCCAGCGCCCCTCTGGGGGGATATCAGCCCCAGCATTTT.

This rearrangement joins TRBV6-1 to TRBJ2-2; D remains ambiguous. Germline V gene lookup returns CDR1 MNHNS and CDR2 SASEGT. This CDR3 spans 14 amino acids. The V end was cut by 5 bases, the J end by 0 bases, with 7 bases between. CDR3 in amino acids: CASSWQTNTGELFF. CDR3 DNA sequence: TGTGCCAGCAGTTGGCAGACGAACACCGGGGAGCTGTTTTTT.

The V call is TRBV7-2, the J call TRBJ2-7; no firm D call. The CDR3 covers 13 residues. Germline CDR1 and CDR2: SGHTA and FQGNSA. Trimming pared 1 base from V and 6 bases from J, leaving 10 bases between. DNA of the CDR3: TGTGCCAGCAGCTTAGAGCTTTTATCCGAGCAGTACTTC. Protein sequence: CASSLELLSEQYF.

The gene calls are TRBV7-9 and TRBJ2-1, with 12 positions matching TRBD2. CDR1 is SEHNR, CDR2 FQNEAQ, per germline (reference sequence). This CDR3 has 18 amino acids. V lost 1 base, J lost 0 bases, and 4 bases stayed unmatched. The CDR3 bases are TGTGCCAGCAGCTTAGAGTGGACTAGCGGGGACTCCTACAATGAGCAGTTCTTC. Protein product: CASSLEWTSGDSYNEQFF.

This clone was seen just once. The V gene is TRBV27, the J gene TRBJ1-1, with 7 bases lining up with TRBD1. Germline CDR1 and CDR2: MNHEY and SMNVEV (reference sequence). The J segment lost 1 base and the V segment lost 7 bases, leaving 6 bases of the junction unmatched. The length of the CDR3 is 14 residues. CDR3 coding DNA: TGTGCCAGCACTCCCGGGGACAGGAACACTGAAGCTTTCTTT. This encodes CASTPGDRNTEAFF.

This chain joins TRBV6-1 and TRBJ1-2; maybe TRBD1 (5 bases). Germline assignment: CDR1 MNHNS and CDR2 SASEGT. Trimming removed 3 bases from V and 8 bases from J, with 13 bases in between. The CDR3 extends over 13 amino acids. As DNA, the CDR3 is TGTGCCAGCAGTGATGGGGCAGGGCTCGGCTACACCTTC. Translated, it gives CASSDGAGLGYTF.

The CDR3 DNA sequence: TGCGCCAGCAGCTGGGGGACACCCATGAACACTGAAGCTTTCTTT. This codes for CASSWGTPMNTEAFF. This rearrangement joins TRBV5-1 to TRBJ1-1, with D possibly TRBD1 on 6 matching bases. V was trimmed by 3 bases and J by 0 bases, leaving 12 bases between them. The CDR3 consists of 15 residues. Germline V lookup: CDR1 SGHRS, CDR2 YFSETQ.